This TCR beta chain was sequenced for a study of blood T cell repertoires in COVID-19. V gave up 0 bases and J gave up 2 bases; unmatched junction bases: 10. CDR3 length: 18 amino acids. Germline assignment: CDR1 MGHRA and CDR2 YSYEKL. Generated by immunoSEQ multiplex PCR, the TCRdb table keeps only in-frame clones and is missing some. The data show over 130,000 clones, with roughly 80% seen just once and around 7.8% held by the top ten. Sample: peripheral blood. The rearrangement uses TRBV4-1 and TRBJ2-7, with 10 bases lining up with TRBD2. The TCR sequence derives from a human donor in a cohort sampled during active COVID-19. The CDR3 region is CASSQEAPSSGRTYEQYF. The DNA of the CDR3 is TGCGCCAGCAGCCAAGAGGCTCCGAGTAGCGGGAGGACCTACGAGCAGTACTTC.